These 15 T cell receptor beta chains were sequenced from one sample in a study of OX40 agonist ivuxolimab in advanced cancers. Here immunoSEQ multiplex PCR was the method, and the copy in TCRdb shows in-frame clones only, minus some. Here the sample spans 100,000 to 110,000 clones, 85% to 95% being singletons. The sequences come from CD4+ or CD8+ T cells sorted from blood, collected in a trial of the OX40 agonist ivuxolimab. These receptors all stem from an adult with an advanced solid tumor such as melanoma, head and neck, liver or kidney cancer.

This clone appeared once. This chain connects TRBV19 to TRBJ1-3; D call uncertain. CDR1 is LNHDA, CDR2 SQIVND, per germline (reference sequence). This CDR3 spans 15 amino acids. Between the trimmed V and J ends, which lost 4 bases and 0 bases, there was a span of 10 bases. The CDR3, as DNA: TGTGCCAGTAGTAACCGGGGTCCCTCTGGAAACACCATATATTTT. It is translated as CASSNRGPSGNTIYF.

The V gene is TRBV14, the J gene TRBJ2-7, with D unclear. Germline loops: CDR1 SGHDN, CDR2 FVKESK. Between the trimmed V and J ends, which lost 3 bases and 4 bases, there was a span of 4 bases. The CDR3 sequence is 11 residues long. The CDR3 DNA is TGTGCCAGCAGCCAGGGTTACGAGCAGTACTTC. Translation gives CASSQGYEQYF. Variable domain in full (rest from reference TRBV14 and TRBJ2-7): EAGVTQFPSHSVIEKGQTVTLRCDPISGHDNLYWYRRVMGKEIKFLLHFVKESKQDESGMPNNRFLAERTGGTYSTLKVQPAELEDSGVYFCASSQGYEQYFGPGTRLTVT.

The chain combines TRBV11-3 with TRBJ2-3; 7 bases map to TRBD1. With V trimmed by 5 bases and J by 3 bases, 8 bases remained unmatched. The germline gives CDR1 SGHNT, CDR2 YENEEA. The CDR3 contains 15 residues. CDR3 sequence reads: CASSLGQAGTDTQYF. CDR3 DNA sequence: TGTGCCAGCAGCCTAGGACAGGCGGGTACAGATACGCAGTATTTT.

This sequence joins TRBV29-1 and TRBJ2-3, with a possible D match to TRBD2 (5 bases). The CDR3 consists of 16 residues. V was shortened by 0 bases and J by 2 bases, with 15 bases between the two germline ends. Germline lookup yields CDR1 SQVTM and CDR2 ANQGSEA. The CDR3 coding sequence is TGCAGCGTTGAAGATGCCGGGGATCGGGACACAGATACGCAGTATTTT. As protein: CSVEDAGDRDTDTQYF.

V is TRBV2 and J is TRBJ1-1; D is unresolved. V shed 4 bases and J shed 0 bases, with 6 bases lying between them. The CDR3 consists of 13 residues. CDR1 is SNHLY, CDR2 FYNNEI, per germline. As DNA, the CDR3 is TGTGCCAGCAGTGTCAGAATGAACACTGAAGCTTTCTTT. Its protein product is CASSVRMNTEAFF.

V is TRBV13 and J is TRBJ2-7; the match to TRBD1 covers 8 bases. CDR1 PRHDT and CDR2 FYEKMQ come from the germline V gene (reference sequence). Trimming removed 5 bases from V and 7 bases from J; junction bases left unmatched: 10. The CDR3 runs 14 residues. CDR3: CASSVKGTGGEQYF. DNA for the CDR3: TGTGCCAGCAGCGTGAAAGGGACAGGCGGAGAGCAGTACTTC.

V and J are TRBV7-6 and TRBJ1-4; possible D gene TRBD1, 5 bases. CDR3 length equals 16 residues. CDR1 SGHVS and CDR2 FNYEAQ come from the germline V gene. V shed 1 base and J shed 3 bases, with 12 bases lying between them. CDR3 DNA: TGTGCCAGCAGCTTAGATGGGCGGGGACCTAATGAAAAACTGTTTTTT. Amino acids: CASSLDGRGPNEKLFF.

This chain links TRBV5-1 with TRBJ2-7, with TRBD2 as a possible D gene (6 bases). The germline V and J ends were trimmed by 0 bases and 1 base, with 11 bases remaining between them. The length of the CDR3 is 15 residues. Germline V gene lookup returns CDR1 SGHRS and CDR2 YFSETQ. CDR3 in amino acids: CASSLASGTSYEQYF. In DNA, the CDR3 is TGCGCCAGCAGCTTGGCCTCCGGGACTTCCTACGAGCAGTACTTC.

The chain has TRBV18 and TRBJ2-3; D is uncertain. The CDR3 sequence is 14 residues long. Between the trimmed V and J ends, which lost 6 bases and 1 base, there was a span of 11 bases. In germline, CDR1 is KGHSH, CDR2 LQKENI. CDR3 in DNA: TGTGCCAGCTCCTTAGGACCGGGCACAGATACGCAGTATTTT. This translates into CASSLGPGTDTQYF.

The rearrangement uses TRBV28 and TRBJ1-5; D unclear. The germline V gene has CDR1 MDHEN and CDR2 SYDVKM. V lost 7 bases, J lost 9 bases, and 16 bases lay in between. The length of the CDR3 is 13 residues. This CDR3 is CASNEAGSVPQHF. In nucleotides, the CDR3 is TGTGCCAGCAACGAAGCGGGTTCGGTGCCCCAGCATTTT. Drawing the rest from reference TRBV28 and TRBJ1-5, the complete variable domain is DVKVTQSSRYLVKRTGEKVFLECVQDMDHENMFWYRQDPGLGLRLIYFSYDVKMKEKGDIPEGYSVSREKKERFSLILESASTNQTSMYLCASNEAGSVPQHFGDGTRLSIL.

The CDR3 sequence: CASSLEGFRGYTF. The CDR3 DNA reads as TGTGCCAGCAGCTTAGAAGGGTTCCGTGGCTACACCTTC. J is TRBJ1-2 and V is TRBV11-3; D remains unclear. V dropped 0 bases and J dropped 7 bases, with 9 bases sitting between them. The CDR3 extends over 13 amino acids. Germline-derived CDR1 and CDR2 are SGHNT and YENEEA.

The chain links TRBV28 to TRBJ1-5; possibly TRBD1 for D (6 bases). There are 16 residues in the CDR3. Deletions cut 3 bases from V and 0 bases from J, with 12 bases between. From germline, CDR1 is MDHEN and CDR2 SYDVKM. The CDR3 sequence: CASSLMGAYSNQPQHF. Written as DNA, the CDR3 is TGTGCCAGCAGTTTGATGGGGGCTTATAGCAATCAGCCCCAGCATTTT.

On this clone itself: Other DNA sequences in the same sample also yield this CDR3. This CDR3 reads CASSLQGYEQYF. CDR3 coding DNA: TGCGCCAGCAGCTTACAGGGCTACGAGCAGTACTTC. The V and J genes are TRBV5-1 and TRBJ2-7; D might be TRBD1 (6 bases). V lost 2 bases, J lost 3 bases, and 6 bases lay in between. Germline CDR1 is SGHRS and CDR2 is YFSETQ. This CDR3 region has 12 residues.

This rearrangement joins TRBV6-5 to TRBJ1-4, with D maybe TRBD1 (6 bases). Looked up from germline, CDR1 is MNHEY and CDR2 is SVGAGI. Trimming left V 0 bases short and J 8 bases short, with 13 bases between. The CDR3 consists of 15 residues. CDR3 nucleotide sequence: TGTGCCAGCAGTTACTCGGCAGGGGTGGGAGAAAAACTGTTTTTT. Residues: CASSYSAGVGEKLFF.

CDR3 coding DNA: TGTGCCATCAGTGAGAAAGGGGGACAGACCTATGGCTACACCTTC. It encodes CAISEKGGQTYGYTF. The J gene is TRBJ1-2, the V gene TRBV10-3; 7 bases are shared with TRBD1. V was pared by 2 bases and J by 4 bases, with 7 bases of the junction left unmatched. The CDR3 runs to 15 residues. CDR1 ENHRY and CDR2 SYGVKD come from the germline V gene.